Listed below are T cell receptor beta chains from one sample, sequenced in a study of shared clonotypes between healthy human individuals. The repertoire was sequenced with immunoSEQ multiplex PCR; TCRdb's copy has only in-frame clones and lacks some. The sample includes about 2.4 million clones, over 85% seen only once; the top ten take over 0.12%. Input material: naive CD4+ T cells sorted from blood. Receptors originate from a young man in good health. Each CDR3 is given with its conserved first and last residue. The D gene is left open where the match is weak. Where a row states a size, it is once, few, many or the class of an expanded clone; other rows omit it.

j_call clone_size v_call d_call cdr3_aa cdr3_nt
TRBJ2-3 . TRBV25-1 . CASSSWDTSTDTQYF TGTGCCAGCAGTTCCTGGGATACTAGCACAGATACGCAGTATTTT
TRBJ1-6 few TRBV6-5 TRBD1 CASTGGRNSPLHF TGTGCCAGCACAGGGGGTCGTAATTCACCCCTCCACTTT
TRBJ2-5 . TRBV27 TRBD2 CASSLVGPSGPQETQYF TGTGCCAGCAGTTTAGTTGGGCCTAGCGGCCCCCAAGAGACCCAGTACTTC
TRBJ2-5 . TRBV20-1 . CSARNWETQYF TGCAGTGCGCGGAACTGGGAGACCCAGTACTTC
TRBJ2-1 . TRBV19 TRBD1 CASSSMGQKNEQFF TGTGCCAGTAGTAGCATGGGACAGAAGAATGAGCAGTTCTTC
TRBJ2-5 . TRBV4-3 . CASSQLAQETQYF TGCGCCAGCAGTCAACTCGCACAGGAGACCCAGTACTTC
TRBJ2-1 once TRBV5-6 TRBD2 CASSLGLAAPWEEQFF TGTGCCAGCAGCTTGGGACTAGCGGCCCCCTGGGAAGAGCAGTTCTTC
TRBJ1-4 once TRBV5-1 TRBD1 CASRGQGGEKLFF TGCGCCAGCAGGGGACAGGGCGGTGAAAAACTGTTTTTT
TRBJ2-7 . TRBV5-6 TRBD1 CASSPVGQDYEQYF TGTGCCAGCAGCCCGGTGGGACAGGACTACGAGCAGTACTTC
TRBJ1-6 . TRBV28 . CASKGRSSYNSPLHF TGTGCCAGCAAGGGCAGAAGCTCCTATAATTCACCCCTCCACTTT
TRBJ2-1 . TRBV2 . CASGTGTLKTNEQFF TGTGCCAGCGGCACCGGGACTTTGAAAACCAATGAGCAGTTCTTC
TRBJ1-2 . TRBV6-5 . CASSYSNLRRGYTF TGTGCCAGCAGTTACTCGAACCTTCGGCGGGGCTACACCTTC
TRBJ1-2 . TRBV6-1 . CASSEAAGAAQYTF TGTGCCAGCAGTGAAGCGGCCGGGGCGGCGCAGTACACCTTC
TRBJ2-3 . TRBV5-1 . CASGGDPDTQYF TGCGCCAGCGGGGGCGACCCGGATACGCAGTATTTT
TRBJ2-7 . TRBV6-1 . CASEYGQLSPEQYF TGTGCCAGCGAATACGGACAGCTCTCACCCGAGCAGTACTTC
TRBJ1-2 . TRBV9 . CASNRANYGYTF TGTGCCAGCAACAGGGCCAACTATGGCTACACCTTC
TRBJ2-3 . TRBV6-1 TRBD2 CASSESSGGDTQYF TGTGCCAGCAGTGAATCTAGCGGGGGGGATACGCAGTATTTT
TRBJ1-5 . TRBV18 . CASSPSWGVIGNQPQHF TGTGCCAGCTCACCAAGTTGGGGGGTAATAGGCAATCAGCCCCAGCATTTT
TRBJ1-3 . TRBV5-1 . CASSLAGASSGNTIYF TGCGCCAGCAGCTTGGCGGGGGCGAGCTCTGGAAACACCATATATTTT
TRBJ2-7 . TRBV30 . CAWRALSHSYEQYF TGTGCCTGGAGAGCCTTGTCCCACTCCTACGAGCAGTACTTC
TRBJ1-1 . TRBV30 . CAWSVRRNTEAFF TGTGCCTGGAGTGTAAGACGGAACACTGAAGCTTTCTTT
TRBJ1-1 . TRBV10-1 . CASSEQGQEAFF TGCGCCAGCAGTGAGCAGGGCCAGGAAGCTTTCTTT
TRBJ1-6 . TRBV5-6 . CASSEMNSGTMHF TGTGCCAGCAGCGAAATGAACTCCGGGACCATGCACTTT
TRBJ2-7 . TRBV6-5 . CAPAGQKYF TGTGCCCCCGCGGGCCAAAAGTACTTC
TRBJ2-1 . TRBV27 . CASSLPGGYNEQFF TGTGCCAGCAGTTTGCCCGGAGGGTACAATGAGCAGTTCTTC
TRBJ1-2 . TRBV11-1 . CASSFLLAGDGYTF TGTGCCAGCAGCTTCCTCTTGGCAGGGGATGGCTACACCTTC
TRBJ1-3 . TRBV14 . CASSPLRRLSGNTIYF TGTGCCAGCAGCCCCCTCAGGCGGCTCTCTGGAAACACCATATATTTT
TRBJ2-1 . TRBV5-1 TRBD2 CASSYWTSGGVGNEQFF TGCGCCAGCAGCTACTGGACTAGCGGGGGGGTTGGAAATGAGCAGTTCTTC
TRBJ1-1 few TRBV30 . CAWSEGMNTEAFF TGTGCCTGGAGTGAGGGAATGAACACTGAAGCTTTCTTT
TRBJ2-7 . TRBV11-1 TRBD1 CASSLEGDRDDEQYF TGTGCCAGCAGCTTAGAGGGGGACAGGGACGACGAGCAGTACTTC
TRBJ1-2 . TRBV7-9 . CASSLASLGAYGYTF TGTGCCAGCAGCTTAGCGAGTTTGGGGGCCTATGGCTACACCTTC
TRBJ2-5 once TRBV9 TRBD2 CASSAGGTSGQETQYF TGTGCCAGCAGCGCGGGAGGGACTAGCGGCCAAGAGACCCAGTACTTC
TRBJ1-1 . TRBV18 TRBD1 CASSMNPGQGTEAFF TGTGCCAGCTCAATGAACCCTGGACAGGGAACTGAAGCTTTCTTT
TRBJ2-5 . TRBV5-1 . CASSLGQGLWETQYF TGCGCCAGCAGCTTGGGGCAGGGCCTTTGGGAGACCCAGTACTTC
TRBJ1-6 . TRBV5-4 . CASSWEGRTNNSPLHF TGTGCCAGCAGCTGGGAGGGCAGGACTAATAATTCACCCCTCCACTTT